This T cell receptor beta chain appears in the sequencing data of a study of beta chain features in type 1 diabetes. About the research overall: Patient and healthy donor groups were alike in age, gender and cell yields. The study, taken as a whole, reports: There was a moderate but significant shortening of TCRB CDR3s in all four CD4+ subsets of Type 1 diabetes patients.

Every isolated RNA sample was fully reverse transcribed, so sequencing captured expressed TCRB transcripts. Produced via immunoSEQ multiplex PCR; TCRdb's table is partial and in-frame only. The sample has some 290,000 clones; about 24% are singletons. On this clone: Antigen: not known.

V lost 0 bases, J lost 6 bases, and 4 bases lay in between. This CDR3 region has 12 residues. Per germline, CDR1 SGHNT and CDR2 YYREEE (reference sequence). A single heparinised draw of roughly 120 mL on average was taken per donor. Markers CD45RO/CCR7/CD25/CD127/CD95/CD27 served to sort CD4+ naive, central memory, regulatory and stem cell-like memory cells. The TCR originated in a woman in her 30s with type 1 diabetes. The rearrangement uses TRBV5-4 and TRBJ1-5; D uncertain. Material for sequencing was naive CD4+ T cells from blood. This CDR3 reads CASSLDSQPQHF. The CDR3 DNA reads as TGTGCCAGCAGCTTGGATAGTCAGCCCCAGCATTTT.